The 22 T cell receptor beta chains given below trace back to one sample, sequenced in a study of early T cells in non-severe SARS-CoV-2 infection. TCRdb fed the 5' RACE reads into MiXCR, producing one record per CDR3 protein. The table shows about 77,000 distinct CDR3 sequences, with 8.5% to 10% occurring only once. Material for sequencing was whole blood. These receptors all come from an adult who was a healthcare worker with PCR-confirmed SARS-CoV-2 infection or an uninfected control (not recorded which).

This clonotype was counted only a few times. The V call is TRBV4-1, the J call TRBJ1-6; the match to TRBD1 covers 7 bases. Germline trimming cut 4 bases from V and 7 bases from J; bases unmatched to any gene: 4. Germline V gene sequence: CDR1 MGHRA, CDR2 YSYEKL. The CDR3 totals 14 residues. This CDR3 reads CASSPTGLNSPLHF. DNA of the CDR3: TGCGCCAGCAGCCCGACAGGGTTGAATTCACCCCTCCACTTT.

This clonotype has at least ten counts. V gene TRBV10-2 combines with J gene TRBJ1-4; no clear D. V was trimmed by 4 bases and J by 8 bases, leaving 11 bases between them. The CDR3 sequence is 13 residues long. The germline V gene encodes CDR1 WSHSY and CDR2 SAAADI. The DNA for the CDR3 is TGCGCCAGCAGTGGGCAGCTGAAAGAAAAACTGTTTTTT. It translates to CASSGQLKEKLFF.

A few counts support this clonotype. The rearrangement joins TRBV9 to TRBJ2-1, with 9 bases matching TRBD2. This CDR3 has 17 amino acids. With V trimmed by 0 bases and J by 6 bases, 10 bases remained unmatched. CDR1 and CDR2 (germline): SGDLS, YYNGEE. The CDR3 sequence: CASSVDFGLAGFNEQFF. The CDR3, as DNA: TGTGCCAGCAGCGTAGATTTCGGGCTAGCGGGATTCAATGAGCAGTTCTTC.

CDR3 in DNA: TGCGCCAGCAGCGGCCTTGACGCAAAGCACACTGAAGCTTTCTTT. Amino acid sequence: CASSGLDAKHTEAFF. This chain uses TRBV5-1 with TRBJ1-1; no definite D call. Trimming took off 4 bases at V and 3 bases at J, with 16 bases between the two ends. In germline, CDR1 is SGHRS, CDR2 YFSETQ. The CDR3 contains 15 residues.

This clonotype has ten or more counts. The chain joins TRBV6-1 to TRBJ2-1; 8 bases are a match to TRBD1. CDR1 MNHNS and CDR2 SASEGT come from the germline V gene. Unmatched junction bases numbered 7, after V lost 6 bases and J lost 3 bases. This CDR3 has 15 residues. The CDR3 reads CASSKTGVYYNEQFF. The CDR3 DNA sequence: TGTGCCAGCAGCAAGACAGGGGTTTACTACAATGAGCAGTTCTTC.

This clonotype has only a few counts. The chain recombines TRBV7-9 with TRBJ1-1; D is unclear. CDR3 size: 13 residues. Per germline, CDR1 SEHNR and CDR2 FQNEAQ (reference sequence). V was pared by 3 bases and J by 8 bases, with 13 bases between. DNA for the CDR3: TGTGCCAGCAGCTTGGATCGGCGAGCCGAAGCTTTCTTT. Protein product: CASSLDRRAEAFF.

The count of this clonotype is one. The chain employs TRBV14 and TRBJ2-3; the D is unclear. The CDR3 runs 11 residues. Trimming removed 4 bases at V and 6 bases at J, with 5 bases between. Germline V gene data show CDR1 as SGHDN and CDR2 as FVKESK. For the CDR3, the DNA is TGTGCCAGCAGCCTGTTCGATACGCAGTATTTT. It yields the protein CASSLFDTQYF.

This clonotype occurred a few times. The rearrangement joins TRBV5-1 to TRBJ1-4; D unclear. This CDR3 comprises 13 residues. V lost 4 bases to trimming and J lost 5 bases, with 9 bases between them. Per germline, CDR1 SGHRS and CDR2 YFSETQ. The DNA of the CDR3 is TGCGCCAGCAGCCCGACCGGGAATGAAAAACTGTTTTTT. Translated: CASSPTGNEKLFF.

In its sample, this clonotype was seen many times. This rearrangement joins TRBV5-1 to TRBJ2-1; tentative D call: TRBD2 (5 bases). V was cut by 4 bases and J by 3 bases, with 11 bases left in between. CDR3 length: 14 residues. Looked up from germline, CDR1 is SGHRS and CDR2 is YFSETQ. CDR3 sequence (DNA): TGCGCCAGCAGCCCGCACGGGGTCTACAATGAGCAGTTCTTC. It translates to CASSPHGVYNEQFF.

This clonotype was detected a few times. This chain joins TRBV7-8 and TRBJ1-1; no definite D call. CDR1 is SGHVS, CDR2 FQNEAQ, per germline. CDR3 length equals 13 residues. Trimming pared 8 bases from V and 1 base from J, leaving 11 bases between. The CDR3: CASRFAGNTEAFF. The CDR3 DNA reads TGTGCCAGCCGGTTCGCGGGGAACACTGAAGCTTTCTTT.

J is TRBJ2-5 and V is TRBV15, with unresolved D. Germline lookup yields CDR1 LNHNV and CDR2 YYDKDF (reference sequence). Trimming left V 1 base short and J 0 bases short, with 6 bases between. The CDR3 sequence is 14 residues long. CDR3 nucleotides: TGTGCCACCAGCAGAGGGACGGACCAAGAGACCCAGTACTTC. Amino acid sequence: CATSRGTDQETQYF.

This clonotype was observed a handful of times. The rearrangement links TRBV25-1 to TRBJ2-2; no clear D gene. The V and J ends lost 4 bases and 2 bases respectively, with 5 bases between them. Germline V CDR1 and CDR2: MGHDK, SYGVNS. The CDR3 is 13 residues long. CDR3 DNA sequence: TGTGCCAGCAGTGGATACAACACCGGGGAGCTGTTTTTT. Its translation: CASSGYNTGELFF.

This clonotype showed up many times. The rearrangement links TRBV20-1 to TRBJ2-7; 10 bases agree with TRBD2. V lost 3 bases to trimming and J lost 4 bases; unmatched junction nucleotides: 12. Germline V CDR1 and CDR2: DFQATT, SNEGSKA (reference sequence). The CDR3 runs 16 residues. This CDR3 is CSASPLPGTSAYEQYF. CDR3 bases: TGCAGTGCTAGTCCGTTACCCGGGACTAGCGCTTACGAGCAGTACTTC.

The table lists this clonotype with many counts. The chain employs TRBV18 and TRBJ1-3; TRBD1 is a possible D gene (6 bases). Trimming took off 5 bases at V and 0 bases at J, with 14 bases between the two ends. Germline loops: CDR1 KGHSH, CDR2 LQKENI. The CDR3 loop spans 16 amino acids. The CDR3 loop reads CASSRGQGLSGNTIYF. The CDR3 coding sequence is TGTGCCAGCTCAAGGGGACAAGGACTCTCTGGAAACACCATATATTTT.

At least ten counts were recorded for this clonotype. The DNA is left out, because the CDR3 cannot be placed on it with certainty; the CDR3 is given as TCRdb lists it. The CDR3 sequence: CASSWGTGAISGANVLIF. The V and J genes are TRBV5-4 and TRBJ2-6; the table's D call TRBD1 went unverified against the DNA. The CDR3 sequence runs 18 residues, both termini included. The germline gives CDR1 SGHNT, CDR2 YYREEE (reference sequence).

There are a few counts of this clonotype. The chain employs TRBV5-4 and TRBJ2-1; TRBD1 matches at 8 bases. The CDR3 consists of 13 residues. The germline V gene encodes CDR1 SGHNT and CDR2 YYREEE (reference sequence). V lost 0 bases and J lost 7; bases outside the gene matches: 0. Here the CDR3 DNA reads TGTGCCAGCAGCTTGGACAGGGGGAATGAGCAGTTCTTC. It yields the protein CASSLDRGNEQFF.

This clonotype was observed many times. The rearrangement joins TRBV6-6 to TRBJ1-1; possibly TRBD1 for D (5 bases). The CDR3 contains 16 residues. Germline loops: CDR1 MNHNY, CDR2 SVGAGI (reference sequence). V was pared by 5 bases and J by 1 base, with 17 bases between. The CDR3 reads CASSPRGARKNTEAFF. DNA of the CDR3: TGTGCCAGCAGTCCACGAGGGGCCCGTAAGAACACTGAAGCTTTCTTT.

This clonotype was seen only a few times. The CDR3 region has the DNA TGCGCCAGCAGCTTAGAGCGGGGAAGCACCGGGGAGCTGTTTTTT. Amino acid sequence: CASSLERGSTGELFF. V is TRBV5-1 and J is TRBJ2-2, with TRBD2 matching over 7 bases. The junction had 5 bases not matched to a gene; V was cut back by 2 bases and J by 4 bases. The CDR3 length is 15 residues. The germline V gene encodes CDR1 SGHRS and CDR2 YFSETQ.

This clonotype was counted a few times. The J gene is TRBJ2-3, the V gene TRBV28; no definite D call. The CDR3 spans 14 residues. CDR1 MDHEN and CDR2 SYDVKM come from the germline V gene. Deletions cut 5 bases from V and 0 bases from J, with 9 bases between. The chain's CDR3 is CASSLRTSTDTQYF. The CDR3 nucleotides read TGTGCCAGCAGTCTCCGGACGAGCACAGATACGCAGTATTTT.

The chain uses TRBV6-4 and TRBJ2-7, with 10 bases matching TRBD2. V dropped 7 bases and J dropped 6; count of bases not matched to a gene: 18. CDR3 length equals 17 residues. The germline CDR1 and CDR2 sequences are MRHNA and SNTAGT. The CDR3 protein is CASTPKGLAGDPTEQYF. The DNA for the CDR3 is TGTGCCAGCACTCCCAAGGGTCTAGCGGGAGACCCTACCGAGCAGTACTTC.

This clonotype was seen ten or more times. The chain recombines TRBV28 with TRBJ2-7; D is unresolved. Germline V lookup: CDR1 MDHEN, CDR2 SYDVKM. Trimming removed 4 bases at V and 3 bases at J, with 7 bases between. CDR3 length: 12 residues. The CDR3 DNA follows: TGTGCCAGCAGTTCATCAATCTACGAGCAGTACTTC. Its protein is CASSSSIYEQYF.

A few counts support this clonotype. V gene TRBV27 combines with J gene TRBJ2-7; TRBD2 matches 10 bases. V was pared by 5 bases and J by 4 bases, with 14 bases of the junction left unmatched. CDR3 size: 17 residues. Per germline, CDR1 MNHEY and CDR2 SMNVEV (reference sequence). The CDR3 here is CASSTSSGLAGVYEQYF. The CDR3 DNA reads as TGTGCCAGCAGTACCAGCTCTGGGCTAGCGGGAGTTTACGAGCAGTACTTC.